Sequencing of this T cell receptor (beta chain) was carried out in a study of tissue T cells after allogeneic stem cell transplantation. Sample time point: mouse harvest day 7 after allogeneic transplant. Mouse grafts combined 10^7 T-cell-depleted bone marrow cells with 10^6 splenic CD5+ T cells. Tissues came from B6→BALB/c major-mismatch GVHD mice at day 7 or 14. Germline V gives CDR1 GKSSPN, CDR2 SITVG. V shed 0 bases and J shed 0 bases, with 8 bases lying between them. The CDR3 loop spans 15 amino acids. Points on this clone: Genes and germline come from the mouse. The read falls 1 residue short of the CDR3 end, and the missing part is taken from the germline J gene.

Profiling relied on immunoSEQ multiplex PCR, and the TCRdb table lists in-frame clones only, not all of them. The table records roughly 9,700 clones, 47% of them present only once. Sample: gut tissue. V usage is TRBV31 and J usage is TRBJ2-2, with D tentatively TRBD2 (6 bases). This clonotype was sampled from a female BALB/c mouse given C57BL/6 T cells with graft-versus-host disease after an allogeneic hematopoietic cell transplant. The CDR3 sequence: CAWSLLGSNTGQLYF. The part of the CDR3 DNA that was read is TGTGCCTGGAGTCTACTGGGCTCAAACACCGGGCAGCTCTAC.